The TCR beta chain under discussion was sequenced for a study of T cell changes during pregnancy in multiple sclerosis (dated by TCRdb to between 2017 and 2020). In the study overall: The study examined how the T cell repertoire changed over the course of pregnancy in women with multiple sclerosis.

The library was made by the immunoSEQ multiplex PCR assay. TCRdb took over this immuneACCESS table, retaining in-frame rearrangements with V and J assigned. Such tables are incomplete; in checked studies, under half of the missing clones stem from an unresolved V gene, and the remainder is unexplained. This sample holds fewer than 50,000 clones; roughly 94% were observed only once. Jointly, the top ten make up around 5.9% of the sample. As for this clone: No antigen is known for it. Base qualities are not recorded, but no much larger clone differs from it by a single base.

This receptor was obtained from a female donor with multiple sclerosis, enrolled in a pregnancy study. The source material was CD8+ T cells from peripheral blood mononuclear cells, sampled before pregnancy.

The sequenced DNA: TGTGCCAGCACTACGGGACTAGCCCGGGGCAATGAGCAGTTCTTC. It translates to CASTTGLARGNEQFF. The V and J segments used are TRBV27 and TRBJ2-1; the central 9 bases match TRBD2. From a lookup of the germline V gene (reference sequence), CDR1 and CDR2 are MNHEY and SMNVEV. V trim: 7 bases; J trim: 6 bases; unmatched bases: 10. The CDR3 contains 15 residues, cysteine and phenylalanine counted. Only CDR3 DNA is held: 45 bases, read in frame from base 1.